This T cell receptor (beta chain) was sequenced during a study of blood T cell repertoires in COVID-19. The overall study: COVID-19 samples, acute and convalescent, were from the United States, Italy and Spain. Sources were T cells, B-cell-depleted T cells, or PBMCs; the material itself was cDNA or gDNA.

In the authors' methods: Estimation of nucleated cell counts was performed using reference gene primer amplification. TCRdb's copy holds only in-frame clones and misses some; the assay was immunoSEQ multiplex PCR. The V and J calls and clone size are taken from that table; D and trimming were inferred from the DNA. The repertoire includes 150,000 or so clones, about 83% of them detected once, and 1.6% sits in the top ten. The CDR3 contains 16 residues. Per germline, CDR1 PRHDT and CDR2 FYEKMQ (reference sequence). Trimming cost V 2 bases and J 3 bases, with 16 bases left between them. This clone was counted only a few times.

Input material: peripheral blood. This clonotype was obtained from a human donor in a cohort sampled during active COVID-19. The chain is built from TRBV13 and TRBJ1-2; D is unresolved. The CDR3 region is CASSLPTPTRDYGYTF. The DNA for the CDR3 is TGTGCCAGCAGCTTACCCACCCCTACCCGGGACTATGGCTACACCTTC.